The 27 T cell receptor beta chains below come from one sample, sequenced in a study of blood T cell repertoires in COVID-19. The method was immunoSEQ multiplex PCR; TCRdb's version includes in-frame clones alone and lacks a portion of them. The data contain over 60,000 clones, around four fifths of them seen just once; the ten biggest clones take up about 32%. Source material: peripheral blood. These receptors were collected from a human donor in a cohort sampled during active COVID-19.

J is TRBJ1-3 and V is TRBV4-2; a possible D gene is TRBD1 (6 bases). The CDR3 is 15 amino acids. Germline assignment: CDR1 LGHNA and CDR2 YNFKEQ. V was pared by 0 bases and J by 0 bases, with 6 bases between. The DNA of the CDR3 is TGTGCCAGCAGCCAAGACAGGGGCTCTGGAAACACCATATATTTT. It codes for CASSQDRGSGNTIYF.

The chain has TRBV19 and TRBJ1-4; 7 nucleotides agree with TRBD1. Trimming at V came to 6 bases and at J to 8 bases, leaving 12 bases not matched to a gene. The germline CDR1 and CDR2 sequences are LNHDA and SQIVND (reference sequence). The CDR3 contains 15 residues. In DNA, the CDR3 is TGTGCCAGTAGCCGATCGACAGGGCTGGGAGAAAAACTGTTTTTT. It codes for CASSRSTGLGEKLFF.

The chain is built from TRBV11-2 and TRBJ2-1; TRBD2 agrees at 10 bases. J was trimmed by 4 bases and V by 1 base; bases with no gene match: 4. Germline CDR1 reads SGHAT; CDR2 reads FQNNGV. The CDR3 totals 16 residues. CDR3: CASSLGASGGYNEQFF. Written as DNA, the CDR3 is TGTGCCAGCAGCTTAGGAGCTAGCGGGGGATACAATGAGCAGTTCTTC.

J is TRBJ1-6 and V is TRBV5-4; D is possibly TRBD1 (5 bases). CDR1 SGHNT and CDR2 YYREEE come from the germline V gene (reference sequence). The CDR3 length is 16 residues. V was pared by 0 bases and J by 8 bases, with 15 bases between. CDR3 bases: TGTGCCAGCAGCTTGGCACGGGACTTCGGGGATTCACCCCTCCACTTT. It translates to CASSLARDFGDSPLHF.

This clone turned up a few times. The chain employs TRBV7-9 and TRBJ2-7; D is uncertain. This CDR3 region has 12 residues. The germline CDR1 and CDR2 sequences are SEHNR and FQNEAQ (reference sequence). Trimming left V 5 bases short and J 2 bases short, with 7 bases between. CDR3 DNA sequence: TGTGCCAGCAGCCCTTCTACCTACGAGCAGTACTTC. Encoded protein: CASSPSTYEQYF.

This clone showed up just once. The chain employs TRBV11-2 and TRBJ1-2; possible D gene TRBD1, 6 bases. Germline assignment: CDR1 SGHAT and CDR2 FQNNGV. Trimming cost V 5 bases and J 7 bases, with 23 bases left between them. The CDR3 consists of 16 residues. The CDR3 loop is CASSHPGQPRASGYTF. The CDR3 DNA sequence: TGTGCCAGCAGCCACCCGGGACAACCTCGGGCTAGTGGCTACACCTTC.

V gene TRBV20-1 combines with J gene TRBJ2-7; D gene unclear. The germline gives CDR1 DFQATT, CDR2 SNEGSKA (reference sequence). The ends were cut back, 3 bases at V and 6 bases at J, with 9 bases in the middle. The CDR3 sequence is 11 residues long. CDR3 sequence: CSASPSIEQYF. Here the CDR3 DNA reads TGCAGTGCTAGCCCTTCTATCGAGCAGTACTTC.

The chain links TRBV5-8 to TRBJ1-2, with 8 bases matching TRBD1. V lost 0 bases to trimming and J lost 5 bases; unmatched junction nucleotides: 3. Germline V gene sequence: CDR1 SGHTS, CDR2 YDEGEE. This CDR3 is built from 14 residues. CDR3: CASSLVQGGYGYTF. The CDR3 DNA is TGTGCCAGCAGCTTGGTACAGGGGGGATATGGCTACACCTTC. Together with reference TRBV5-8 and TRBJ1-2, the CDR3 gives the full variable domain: EAGVTQSPTHLIKTRGQQATLRCSPISGHTSVYWYQQALGLGLQFLLWYDEGEERNRGNFPPRFSGRQFPNYSSELNVNALELEDSALYLCASSLVQGGYGYTFGSGTRLTVV.

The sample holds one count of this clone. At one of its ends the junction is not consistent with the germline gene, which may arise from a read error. CDR3 nucleotides: TGTGCCAGCTCCCCACGGGACAGTTCAATTAAGAACACTGAAGCTTTCTTT. Residues: CASSPRDSSIKNTEAFF. The V gene is TRBV18, the J gene TRBJ1-1, with TRBD1 identical over 7 bases. The germline V gene encodes CDR1 KGHSH and CDR2 LQKENI. There are 17 residues in the CDR3.

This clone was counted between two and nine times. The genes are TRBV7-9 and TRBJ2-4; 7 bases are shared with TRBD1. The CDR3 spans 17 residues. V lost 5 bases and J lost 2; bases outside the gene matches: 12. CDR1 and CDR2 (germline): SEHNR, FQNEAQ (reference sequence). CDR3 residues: CASSRGQRHGTKNIQYF. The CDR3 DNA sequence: TGTGCCAGCAGCCGGGGACAGCGGCATGGTACCAAAAACATTCAGTACTTC.

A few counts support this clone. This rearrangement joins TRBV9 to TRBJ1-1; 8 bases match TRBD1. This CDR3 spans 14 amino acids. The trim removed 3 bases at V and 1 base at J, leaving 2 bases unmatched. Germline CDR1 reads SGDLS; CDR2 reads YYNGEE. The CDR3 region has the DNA TGTGCCAGCAGCGCGACAGGGGCGAACACTGAAGCTTTCTTT. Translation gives CASSATGANTEAFF. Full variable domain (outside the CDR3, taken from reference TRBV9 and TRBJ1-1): DSGVTQTPKHLITATGQRVTLRCSPRSGDLSVYWYQQSLDQGLQFLIQYYNGEERAKGNILERFSAQQFPDLHSELNLSSLELGDSALYFCASSATGANTEAFFGQGTRLTVV.

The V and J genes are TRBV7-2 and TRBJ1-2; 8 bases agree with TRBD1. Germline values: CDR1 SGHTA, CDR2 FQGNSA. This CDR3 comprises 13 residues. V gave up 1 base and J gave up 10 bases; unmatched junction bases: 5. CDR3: CASSLGGQEPYTF. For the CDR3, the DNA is TGTGCCAGCAGCTTAGGGGGACAGGAGCCCTACACCTTC. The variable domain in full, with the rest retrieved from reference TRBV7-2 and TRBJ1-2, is GAGVSQSPSNKVTEKGKDVELRCDPISGHTALYWYRQSLGQGLEFLIYFQGNSAPDKSGLPSDRFSAERTGGSVSTLTIQRTQQEDSAVYLCASSLGGQEPYTFGSGTRLTVV.

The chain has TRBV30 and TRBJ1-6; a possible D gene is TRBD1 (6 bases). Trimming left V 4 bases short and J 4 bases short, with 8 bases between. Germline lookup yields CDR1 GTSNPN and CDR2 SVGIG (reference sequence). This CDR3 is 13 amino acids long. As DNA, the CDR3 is TGTGCCTGGATTGGACAGTATAATTCACCCCTCCACTTT. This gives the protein CAWIGQYNSPLHF.

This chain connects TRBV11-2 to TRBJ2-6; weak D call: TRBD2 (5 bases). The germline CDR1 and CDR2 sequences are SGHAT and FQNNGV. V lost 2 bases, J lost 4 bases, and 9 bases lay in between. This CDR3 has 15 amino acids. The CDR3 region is CASSLRPGGANVLTF. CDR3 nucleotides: TGTGCCAGCAGCTTAAGGCCGGGGGGGGCCAACGTCCTGACTTTC.

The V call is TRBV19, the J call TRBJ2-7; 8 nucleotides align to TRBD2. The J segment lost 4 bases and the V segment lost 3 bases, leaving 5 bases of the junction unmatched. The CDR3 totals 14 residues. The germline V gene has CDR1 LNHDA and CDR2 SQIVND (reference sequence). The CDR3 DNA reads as TGTGCCAGTAGTATCGGACTAGCAGCGTACGAGCAGTACTTC. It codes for CASSIGLAAYEQYF.

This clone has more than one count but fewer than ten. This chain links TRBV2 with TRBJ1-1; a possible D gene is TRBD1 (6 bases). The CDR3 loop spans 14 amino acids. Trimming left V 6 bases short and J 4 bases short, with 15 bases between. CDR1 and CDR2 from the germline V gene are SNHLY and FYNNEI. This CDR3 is CASSEDSTTTEAFF. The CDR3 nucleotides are TGTGCCAGCAGCGAGGACAGTACTACCACTGAAGCTTTCTTT.

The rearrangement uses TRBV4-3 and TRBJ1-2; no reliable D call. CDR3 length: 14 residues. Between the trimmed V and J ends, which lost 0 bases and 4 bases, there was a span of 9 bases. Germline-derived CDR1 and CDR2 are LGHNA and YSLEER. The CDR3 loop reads CASSQDRRAYGYTF. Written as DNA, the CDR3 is TGCGCCAGCAGCCAAGATCGGAGGGCCTATGGCTACACCTTC.

CDR3 in DNA: TGCGCCAGCAGCTTGCAAGGGGGTACCTACTACGAGCAGTACTTC. Protein: CASSLQGGTYYEQYF. This chain connects TRBV5-1 to TRBJ2-7, with a possible D match to TRBD1 (6 bases). This CDR3 contains 15 residues. The ends were cut back, 1 base at V and 3 bases at J, with 14 bases in the middle. Germline CDR1 reads SGHRS; CDR2 reads YFSETQ.

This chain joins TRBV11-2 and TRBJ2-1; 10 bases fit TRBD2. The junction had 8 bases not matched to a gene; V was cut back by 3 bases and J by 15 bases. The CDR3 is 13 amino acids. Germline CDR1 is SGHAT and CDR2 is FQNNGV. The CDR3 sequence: CASSFGLAEWGFF. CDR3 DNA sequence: TGTGCCAGCAGCTTTGGACTAGCGGAATGGGGGTTCTTC.

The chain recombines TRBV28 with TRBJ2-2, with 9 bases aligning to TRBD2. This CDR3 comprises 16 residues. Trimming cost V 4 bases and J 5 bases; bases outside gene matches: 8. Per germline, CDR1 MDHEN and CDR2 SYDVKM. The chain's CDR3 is CASSSRAGGLTGELFF. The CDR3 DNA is TGTGCCAGCAGTTCCCGGGCGGGAGGGCTTACCGGGGAGCTGTTTTTT.

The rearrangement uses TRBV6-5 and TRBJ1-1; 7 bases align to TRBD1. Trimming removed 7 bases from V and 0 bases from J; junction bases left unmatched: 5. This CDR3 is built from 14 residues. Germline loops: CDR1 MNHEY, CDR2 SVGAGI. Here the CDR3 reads CASINRGLNTEAFF. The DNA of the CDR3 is TGTGCCAGCATCAACAGGGGCCTGAACACTGAAGCTTTCTTT.

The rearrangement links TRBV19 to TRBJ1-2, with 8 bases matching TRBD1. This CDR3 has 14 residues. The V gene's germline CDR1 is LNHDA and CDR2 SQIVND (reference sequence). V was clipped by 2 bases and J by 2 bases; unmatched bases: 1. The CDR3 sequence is CASSIQGANYGYTF. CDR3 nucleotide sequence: TGTGCCAGTAGTATACAGGGGGCAAACTATGGCTACACCTTC.

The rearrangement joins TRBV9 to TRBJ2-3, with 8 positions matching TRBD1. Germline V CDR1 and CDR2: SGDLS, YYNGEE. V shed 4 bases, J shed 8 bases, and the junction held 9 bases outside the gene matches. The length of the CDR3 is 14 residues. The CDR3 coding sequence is TGTGCCAGCAGCCCTCAGGGGGCACAGGGTACGCAGTATTTT. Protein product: CASSPQGAQGTQYF.

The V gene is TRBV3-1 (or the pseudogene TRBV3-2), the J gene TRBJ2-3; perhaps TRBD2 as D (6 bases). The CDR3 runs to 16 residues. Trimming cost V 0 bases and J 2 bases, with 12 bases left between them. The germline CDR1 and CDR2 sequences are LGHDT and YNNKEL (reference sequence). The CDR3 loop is CASSQESGLTTDTQYF. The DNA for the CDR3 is TGTGCCAGCAGCCAAGAATCGGGACTTACCACAGATACGCAGTATTTT.

This chain's CDR3 is CSVEGLQETQYF. CDR3 nucleotides: TGCAGCGTTGAAGGACTTCAAGAGACCCAGTACTTC. This rearrangement joins TRBV29-1 to TRBJ2-5; D gene ambiguous. The V gene lost 1 base and the J gene lost 2 bases, with 5 bases spanning the gap. The CDR3 covers 12 residues. Germline V CDR1 and CDR2: SQVTM, ANQGSEA.

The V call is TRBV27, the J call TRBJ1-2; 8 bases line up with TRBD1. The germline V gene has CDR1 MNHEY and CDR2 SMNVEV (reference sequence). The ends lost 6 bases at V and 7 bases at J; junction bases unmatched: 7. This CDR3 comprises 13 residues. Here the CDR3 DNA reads TGTGCCAGCAGCCCTCAGGGGACAGGTGGCTACACCTTC. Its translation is CASSPQGTGGYTF.

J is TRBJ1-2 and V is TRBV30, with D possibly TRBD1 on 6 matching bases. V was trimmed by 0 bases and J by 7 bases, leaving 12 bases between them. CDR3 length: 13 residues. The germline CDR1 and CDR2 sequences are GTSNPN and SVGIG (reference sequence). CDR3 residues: CAWSVAGAVGYTF. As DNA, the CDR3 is TGTGCCTGGAGTGTAGCGGGGGCCGTTGGCTACACCTTC. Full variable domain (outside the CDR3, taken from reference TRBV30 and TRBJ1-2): SQTIHQWPATLVQPVGSPLSLECTVEGTSNPNLYWYRQAAGRGLQLLFYSVGIGQISSEVPQNLSASRPQDRQFILSSKKLLLSDSGFYLCAWSVAGAVGYTFGSGTRLTVV.